This entry lists 29 T cell receptor beta chains sequenced from one sample in a study of human T cells and chemical hapten exposure. Time point in this sample: pre-sensitization, week 0. Treatment: therapeutic diphenylcyclopropenone sensitization with weekly scalp DPC. Via MiXCR, TCRdb re-called the RACE reads, giving one row per CDR3 protein. The sample has over 300,000 distinct CDR3 sequences, roughly 5% seen once. Specimen: whole blood, collected in connection with sensitization to the hapten diphenylcyclopropenone (DPC). These receptors all come from a woman in her forties or fifties with alopecia areata. Some clones in this sample may be carry-over from other donors' samples.

This clonotype came up a few times. The V and J genes are TRBV27 and TRBJ2-3, with 8 bases identical to TRBD1. The V segment lost 6 bases and the J segment 11 bases; nucleotides outside the gene matches: 7. Looked up from germline, CDR1 is MNHEY and CDR2 is SMNVEV (reference sequence). The CDR3 contains 12 residues. The CDR3 sequence is CASSPGQGMQYF. CDR3 bases: TGTGCCAGCAGCCCCGGACAGGGAATGCAGTATTTT.

Only a few counts were recorded for this clonotype. This chain links TRBV12-3 or TRBV12-4 with TRBJ1-2, with a possible D match to TRBD1 (5 bases). This CDR3 has 13 amino acids. Trimming took off 2 bases at V and 8 bases at J, with 12 bases between the two ends. CDR3 sequence reads: CASSLTRAGGYTF. DNA of the CDR3: TGTGCCAGCAGTTTAACCAGGGCGGGAGGCTACACCTTC.

This clonotype came up many times. The rearrangement joins TRBV7-6 to TRBJ2-1; TRBD1 might be the D (6 bases). The CDR3 covers 16 residues. CDR1 SGHVS and CDR2 FNYEAQ come from the germline V gene. V was cut by 6 bases and J by 2 bases, with 17 bases left in between. The CDR3 DNA reads TGTGCCAGCAGTCGACTTTACAGGGAGCCCTACAATGAGCAGTTCTTC. This encodes CASSRLYREPYNEQFF.

The rearrangement uses TRBV5-1 and TRBJ2-5; TRBD2 matches 8 bases. The germline CDR1 and CDR2 sequences are SGHRS and YFSETQ. The V and J ends lost 4 bases and 2 bases, in that order; junction bases with no gene match: 4. The CDR3 covers 14 residues. DNA for the CDR3: TGCGCCAGCAGCCTACAGCGGGGGCAAGAGACCCAGTACTTC. Translating it yields CASSLQRGQETQYF.

The chain employs TRBV5-6 and TRBJ2-2, with 7 positions matching TRBD2. V lost 2 bases, J lost 1 base, and 5 bases stayed unmatched. Germline CDR1 is SGHDT and CDR2 is YYEEEE. The CDR3 runs 16 residues. CDR3 sequence: CASSFAVAGNTGELFF. CDR3 coding DNA: TGTGCCAGCAGCTTTGCAGTAGCGGGGAACACCGGGGAGCTGTTTTTT. Filled out from reference TRBV5-6 and TRBJ2-2, the complete variable domain reads DAGVTQSPTHLIKTRGQQVTLRCSPKSGHDTVSWYQQALGQGPQFIFQYYEEEERQRGNFPDRFSGHQFPNYSSELNVNALLLGDSALYLCASSFAVAGNTGELFFGEGSRLTVL.

This clonotype turned up a few times. The chain recombines TRBV20-1 with TRBJ1-1; 7 bases match TRBD1. This CDR3 region has 14 residues. CDR1 and CDR2 (germline): DFQATT, SNEGSKA (reference sequence). J lost 5 bases, V lost 3 bases, and 9 bases had no gene match. CDR3: CSARGGGPGTEAFF. The CDR3 DNA follows: TGCAGTGCTAGGGGAGGGGGCCCAGGGACTGAAGCTTTCTTT.

The rearrangement joins TRBV7-9 to TRBJ1-1; the D is unclear. The germline V gene encodes CDR1 SEHNR and CDR2 FQNEAQ (reference sequence). The ends were cut back, 7 bases at V and 0 bases at J, with 9 bases in the middle. This CDR3 comprises 13 residues. Here the CDR3 reads CASTVNMNTEAFF. CDR3 in DNA: TGTGCCAGCACCGTTAACATGAACACTGAAGCTTTCTTT.

V gene TRBV6-2 or TRBV6-3 combines with J gene TRBJ1-5; 8 bases line up with TRBD1. Germline CDR1 is MNHEY and CDR2 is SVGEGT. The CDR3 covers 15 residues. J lost 2 bases, V lost 7 bases, and 7 bases had no gene match. The CDR3 sequence is CASTTLGQGNQPQHF. The CDR3 nucleotides read TGTGCCAGCACGACCCTGGGACAGGGCAATCAGCCCCAGCATTTT.

This clonotype was detected ten times or more. V gene TRBV7-9 combines with J gene TRBJ2-7; tentatively, D is TRBD2 (5 bases). CDR1 and CDR2 from the germline V gene are SEHNR and FQNEAQ (reference sequence). CDR3 length: 16 residues. Trimming pared 5 bases from V and 0 bases from J, leaving 17 bases between. CDR3 nucleotides: TGTGCCAGCAGCCTCGTTCTAGGACTGAGCTCCTACGAGCAGTACTTC. This translates into CASSLVLGLSSYEQYF.

The J gene is TRBJ1-1, the V gene TRBV12-3 or TRBV12-4; the D is unclear. The CDR3 has 14 residues. V was cut by 3 bases and J by 3 bases, with 11 bases left in between. The CDR3 sequence is CASSLEGGDTEAFF. Here the CDR3 DNA reads TGTGCCAGCAGTTTGGAGGGTGGGGACACTGAAGCTTTCTTT.

This clonotype occurred many times. The chain links TRBV29-1 to TRBJ1-3; 7 bases agree with TRBD1. Germline V gene data show CDR1 as SQVTM and CDR2 as ANQGSEA. The ends lost 6 bases at V and 2 bases at J; junction bases unmatched: 4. The CDR3 is made up of 13 amino acids. The CDR3 region has the DNA TGCAGCGTGGGGGACAGTACTGGAAACACCATATATTTT. Residues: CSVGDSTGNTIYF.

This clonotype showed up many times. This chain connects TRBV6-5 to TRBJ1-5; 7 bases are shared with TRBD1. With 5 bases clipped from V and 1 base from J, the junction kept 8 bases outside the gene matches. The CDR3 spans 16 residues. Germline CDR1 is MNHEY and CDR2 is SVGAGI. DNA of the CDR3: TGTGCCAGCAGTCCCGGAGGGGGCTTAAGCAATCAGCCCCAGCATTTT. Translated: CASSPGGGLSNQPQHF.

About this clonotype itself: A much larger clone differs by one base, so this may be a read error. V usage is TRBV15 and J usage is TRBJ2-3; D gene ambiguous. The CDR3 extends over 13 amino acids. Per germline, CDR1 LNHNV and CDR2 YYDKDF (reference sequence). This CDR3 reads CVTSRDWADTQYF. DNA for the CDR3: TGTGTCACCAGCAGAGATTGGGCAGATACGCAGTATTTT.

This clonotype appeared many times. The chain carries TRBV28 and TRBJ2-5; D is unresolved. The CDR3 loop spans 14 amino acids. The germline CDR1 and CDR2 sequences are MDHEN and SYDVKM. The germline V and J ends were trimmed by 1 base and 0 bases, with 6 bases remaining between them. CDR3 coding DNA: TGTGCCAGCAGTTTATTCGCCAACCAAGAGACCCAGTACTTC. This translates into CASSLFANQETQYF.

V and J are TRBV29-1 and TRBJ2-7; 8 bases map to TRBD1. The V and J ends lost 3 bases and 5 bases, in that order; junction bases with no gene match: 12. The CDR3 loop spans 15 amino acids. Germline V gene data show CDR1 as SQVTM and CDR2 as ANQGSEA. In DNA, the CDR3 is TGCAGCGTTGAGCCTTCAGGGGGCTGGGGCAACGAGCAGTACTTC. This gives the protein CSVEPSGGWGNEQYF.

There are a few counts of this clonotype. The CDR3 region is CASSLALDRATF. The CDR3 nucleotides read TGTGCCAGCAGTTTAGCGCTAGACAGGGCAACCTTC. V and J are TRBV12-3 or TRBV12-4 and TRBJ1-2, with 7 bases lining up with TRBD1. The CDR3 extends over 12 amino acids. V shed 0 bases, J shed 14 bases, and the junction held 6 bases outside the gene matches.

The sample holds many counts of this clonotype. The V call is TRBV5-5, the J call TRBJ2-3; D unresolved. Germline V gene sequence: CDR1 SGHKS, CDR2 YYEKEE (reference sequence). The CDR3 consists of 15 residues. Trimming cost V 1 base and J 2 bases, with 11 bases left between them. The CDR3 DNA reads TGTGCCAGCAGCTTGAATCCGGGCTACACAGATACGCAGTATTTT. Its translation is CASSLNPGYTDTQYF.

The sample holds many counts of this clonotype. The chain uses TRBV4-1 and TRBJ2-1; D may be TRBD2 (5 bases). V was cut by 5 bases and J by 6 bases, with 14 bases left in between. Germline V gene sequence: CDR1 MGHRA, CDR2 YSYEKL. This CDR3 region has 14 residues. CDR3 sequence: CASSWERRGNEQFF. The CDR3 coding sequence is TGCGCCAGCAGCTGGGAACGCCGGGGCAATGAGCAGTTCTTC.

This clonotype was found many times. The chain recombines TRBV29-1 with TRBJ2-3; tentative D call: TRBD1 (6 bases). This CDR3 contains 13 residues. From germline, CDR1 is SQVTM and CDR2 ANQGSEA. V was trimmed by 7 bases and J by 4 bases, leaving 15 bases between them. This CDR3 reads CSADSPGADTQYF. CDR3 nucleotide sequence: TGCAGCGCCGACTCCCCAGGGGCAGATACGCAGTATTTT.

In its sample, this clonotype was seen a few times. CDR3 protein: CASSHDGTGSYEQYF. The DNA of the CDR3 is TGTGCCAGCAGCCACGATGGGACAGGCTCCTACGAGCAGTACTTC. The rearrangement links TRBV3-1 to TRBJ2-7, with 8 bases aligning to TRBD1. V lost 3 bases, J lost 0 bases, and 4 bases stayed unmatched. Germline V gene sequence: CDR1 LGHDT, CDR2 YNNKEL (reference sequence). This CDR3 has 15 residues.

The J gene is TRBJ1-2, the V gene TRBV29-1, with D unclear. Germline CDR1 is SQVTM and CDR2 is ANQGSEA. V gave up 0 bases and J gave up 1 base, with 9 bases separating them. This CDR3 contains 14 residues. The CDR3 DNA is TGCAGCGTTGAAGATCTTGACATTAACTATGGCTACACCTTC. Translating it yields CSVEDLDINYGYTF.

This chain connects TRBV3-1 to TRBJ1-1; D is undetermined. V gave up 0 bases and J gave up 8 bases, with 16 bases separating them. CDR1 is LGHDT, CDR2 YNNKEL, per germline (reference sequence). This CDR3 spans 15 amino acids. CDR3 region: CASSQDARGSREAFF. In nucleotides, the CDR3 is TGTGCCAGCAGCCAAGATGCCCGGGGTTCCCGAGAAGCTTTCTTT.

This clonotype was recorded many times. The chain has TRBV6-5 and TRBJ2-4; weak D call: TRBD2 (6 bases). This CDR3 region has 14 residues. V was clipped by 8 bases and J by 4 bases, with 15 bases between them. The germline CDR1 and CDR2 sequences are MNHEY and SVGAGI. CDR3 protein: CASPGGHLKNIQYF. CDR3 bases: TGTGCCAGCCCCGGGGGTCACTTAAAAAACATTCAGTACTTC.

Comment on this clonotype: The junction departs from germline at one end; a sequencing error may be responsible. The chain joins TRBV27 to TRBJ1-1; no clear D gene. Germline CDR1 reads MNHEY; CDR2 reads SMNVEV (reference sequence). The CDR3 has 15 residues. CDR3 in amino acids: CASSLSTQQNTEAFF. The CDR3 DNA is TGTGCCAGCAGTCTATCGACGCAGCAGAACACTGAAGCTTTCTTT.

This clonotype was recorded many times. This rearrangement joins TRBV20-1 to TRBJ1-2, with D hard to call. This CDR3 contains 13 residues. Trimming stripped 6 bases from V and 1 base from J, with 12 bases between. Per the germline V gene, CDR1 is DFQATT and CDR2 is SNEGSKA (reference sequence). The CDR3 protein is CSAAESVNYGYTF. The CDR3 bases are TGCAGTGCCGCAGAGAGTGTTAACTATGGCTACACCTTC.

This sequence joins TRBV27 and TRBJ2-1; perhaps D is TRBD1 or TRBD2 (5 bases each). The V end lost 1 base, the J end lost 4 bases, and 17 bases lay between the germline ends. Germline CDR1 and CDR2: MNHEY and SMNVEV (reference sequence). CDR3 length equals 17 residues. Here the CDR3 DNA reads TGTGCCAGCAGTTTATTCTACCGGGACCCCCTTTACAATGAGCAGTTCTTC. This encodes CASSLFYRDPLYNEQFF.

This rearrangement joins TRBV10-3 to TRBJ1-1; a possible D gene is TRBD1 (5 bases). Germline assignment: CDR1 ENHRY and CDR2 SYGVKD. The CDR3 consists of 17 residues. V was cut by 1 base and J by 1 base, with 16 bases left in between. The chain's CDR3 is CAISELGAGSQNTEAFF. The DNA for the CDR3 is TGTGCCATCAGTGAGTTAGGGGCAGGGTCTCAGAACACTGAAGCTTTCTTT.

At least ten counts were recorded for this clonotype. The genes are TRBV6-5 and TRBJ2-7; 9 bases agree with TRBD1. CDR1 is MNHEY and CDR2 is SVGAGI in the germline V gene. Trimming removed 6 bases from V and 4 bases from J; junction bases left unmatched: 13. The CDR3 length is 16 residues. CDR3 bases: TGTGCCAGCAGATTAAAATTTGGACAGGGGTTGTACGAGCAGTACTTC. Amino acid sequence: CASRLKFGQGLYEQYF.

This clonotype has ten or more counts. This chain links TRBV7-2 with TRBJ2-1; TRBD2 aligns across 14 bases. Losses at the gene ends were 4 bases for V and 5 bases for J; bases not matched to a gene: 4. Germline values: CDR1 SGHTA, CDR2 FQGNSA. The CDR3 runs 16 residues. The DNA of the CDR3 is TGTGCCAGCAGCTCTTGGACTAGCGGGGGGAACAATGAGCAGTTCTTC. Translated, it gives CASSSWTSGGNNEQFF.